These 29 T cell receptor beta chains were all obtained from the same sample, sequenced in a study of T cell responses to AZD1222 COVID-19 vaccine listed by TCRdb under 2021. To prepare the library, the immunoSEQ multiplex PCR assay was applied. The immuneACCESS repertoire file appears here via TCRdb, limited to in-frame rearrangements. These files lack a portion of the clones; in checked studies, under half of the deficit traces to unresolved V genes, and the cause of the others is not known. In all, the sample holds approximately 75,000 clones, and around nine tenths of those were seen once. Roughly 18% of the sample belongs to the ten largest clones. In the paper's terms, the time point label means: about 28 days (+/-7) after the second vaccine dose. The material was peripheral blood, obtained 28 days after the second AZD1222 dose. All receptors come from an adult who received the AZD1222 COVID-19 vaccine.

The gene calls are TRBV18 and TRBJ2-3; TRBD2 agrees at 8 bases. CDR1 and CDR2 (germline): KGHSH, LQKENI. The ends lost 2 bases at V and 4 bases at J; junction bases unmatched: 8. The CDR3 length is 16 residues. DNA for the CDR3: TGTGCCAGCTCACCATTCGGGGGGGCCAGCCCAGATACGCAGTATTTT. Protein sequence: CASSPFGGASPDTQYF.

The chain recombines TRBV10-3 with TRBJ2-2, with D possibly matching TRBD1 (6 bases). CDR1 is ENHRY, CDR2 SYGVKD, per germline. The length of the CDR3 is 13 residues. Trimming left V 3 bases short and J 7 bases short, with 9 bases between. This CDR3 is CAISDRGDGELFF. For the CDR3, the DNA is TGTGCCATCAGTGACAGGGGAGACGGGGAGCTGTTTTTT.

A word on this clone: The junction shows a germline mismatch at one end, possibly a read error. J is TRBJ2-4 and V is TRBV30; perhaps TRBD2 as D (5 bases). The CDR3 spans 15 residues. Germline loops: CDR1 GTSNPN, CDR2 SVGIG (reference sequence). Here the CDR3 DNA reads TGTGCCTGGAGTGTCTTTGGGCTAGCCGAAAACATTCAGTACTTC. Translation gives CAWSVFGLAENIQYF.

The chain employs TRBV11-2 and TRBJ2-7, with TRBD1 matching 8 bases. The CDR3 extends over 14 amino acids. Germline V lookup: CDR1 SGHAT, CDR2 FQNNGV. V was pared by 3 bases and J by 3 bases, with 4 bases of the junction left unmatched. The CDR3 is CASSFRDRYYEQYF. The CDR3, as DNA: TGTGCCAGCAGCTTCCGGGACAGGTACTACGAGCAGTACTTC.

As DNA, the CDR3 is TGTGCCAGCAAGTACGGGGGACTCACAGATACGCAGTATTTT. It yields the protein CASKYGGLTDTQYF. This sequence joins TRBV14 and TRBJ2-3, with D tentatively TRBD2 (6 bases). The V and J ends lost 7 bases and 2 bases respectively, with 13 bases between them. Germline loops: CDR1 SGHDN, CDR2 FVKESK. The CDR3 totals 14 residues.

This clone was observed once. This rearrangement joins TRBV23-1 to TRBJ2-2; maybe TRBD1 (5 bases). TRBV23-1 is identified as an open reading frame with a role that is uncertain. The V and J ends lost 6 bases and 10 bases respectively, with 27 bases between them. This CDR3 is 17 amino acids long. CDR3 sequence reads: CASSSSLDKGLSLELFF. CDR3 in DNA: TGCGCCAGCAGCTCCTCCCTAGATAAGGGGCTTAGTTTGGAGCTGTTTTTT.

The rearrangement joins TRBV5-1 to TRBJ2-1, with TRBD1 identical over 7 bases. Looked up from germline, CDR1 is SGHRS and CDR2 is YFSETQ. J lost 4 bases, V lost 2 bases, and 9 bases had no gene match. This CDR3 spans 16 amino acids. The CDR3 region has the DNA TGCGCCAGCAGCTTCTCTTCGGGACAGTTTTACAATGAGCAGTTCTTC. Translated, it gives CASSFSSGQFYNEQFF.

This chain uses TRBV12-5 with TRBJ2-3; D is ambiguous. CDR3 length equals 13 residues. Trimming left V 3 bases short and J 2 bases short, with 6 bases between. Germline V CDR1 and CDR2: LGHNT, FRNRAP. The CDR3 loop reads CASGFSPTDTQYF. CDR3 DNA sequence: TGTGCTAGTGGTTTTTCCCCCACAGATACGCAGTATTTT.

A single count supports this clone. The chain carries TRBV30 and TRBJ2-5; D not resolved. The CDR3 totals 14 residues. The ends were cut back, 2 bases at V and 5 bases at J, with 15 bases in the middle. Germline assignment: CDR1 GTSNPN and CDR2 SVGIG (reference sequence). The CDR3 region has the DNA TGTGCCTGGAGTCGGCAGTCCTTGGGGGAGACCCAGTACTTC. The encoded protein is CAWSRQSLGETQYF.

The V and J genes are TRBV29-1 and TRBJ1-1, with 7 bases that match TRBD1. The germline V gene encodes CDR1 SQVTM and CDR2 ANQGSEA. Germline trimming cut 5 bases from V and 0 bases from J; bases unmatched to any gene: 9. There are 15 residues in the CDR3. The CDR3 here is CSVHRGLTMNTEAFF. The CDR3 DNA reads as TGCAGCGTTCACAGGGGATTAACCATGAACACTGAAGCTTTCTTT.

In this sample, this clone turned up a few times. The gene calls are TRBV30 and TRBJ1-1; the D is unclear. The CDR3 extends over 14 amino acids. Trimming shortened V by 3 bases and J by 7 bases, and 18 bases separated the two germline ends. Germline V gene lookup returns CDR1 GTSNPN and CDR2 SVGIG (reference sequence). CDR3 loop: CAWSREWGNSEAFF. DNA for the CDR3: TGTGCCTGGAGCCGAGAATGGGGTAATAGTGAAGCTTTCTTT. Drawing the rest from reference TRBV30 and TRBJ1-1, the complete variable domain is SQTIHQWPATLVQPVGSPLSLECTVEGTSNPNLYWYRQAAGRGLQLLFYSVGIGQISSEVPQNLSASRPQDRQFILSSKKLLLSDSGFYLCAWSREWGNSEAFFGQGTRLTVV.

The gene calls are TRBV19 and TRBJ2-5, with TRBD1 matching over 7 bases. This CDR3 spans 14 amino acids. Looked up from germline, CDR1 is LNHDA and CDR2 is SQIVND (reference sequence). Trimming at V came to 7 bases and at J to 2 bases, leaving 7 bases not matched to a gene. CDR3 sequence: CASTLTGQQETQYF. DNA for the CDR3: TGTGCCAGTACCCTGACAGGGCAACAAGAGACCCAGTACTTC.

In DNA form, the CDR3 reads TGTGGCGCAGGGAAGGATAGCAATCAGCCCCAGCATTTT. The encoded protein is CGAGKDSNQPQHF. The J gene is TRBJ1-5, the V gene TRBV6-5; D is possibly TRBD1 (5 bases). The V gene's germline CDR1 is MNHEY and CDR2 SVGAGI. The CDR3 extends over 13 amino acids.

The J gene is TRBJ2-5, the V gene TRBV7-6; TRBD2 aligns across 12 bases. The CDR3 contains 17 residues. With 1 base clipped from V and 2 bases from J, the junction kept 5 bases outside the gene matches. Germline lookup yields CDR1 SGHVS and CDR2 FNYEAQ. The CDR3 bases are TGTGCCAGCAGCTTAGATTGGACTAGCGGGGATCAAGAGACCCAGTACTTC. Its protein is CASSLDWTSGDQETQYF.

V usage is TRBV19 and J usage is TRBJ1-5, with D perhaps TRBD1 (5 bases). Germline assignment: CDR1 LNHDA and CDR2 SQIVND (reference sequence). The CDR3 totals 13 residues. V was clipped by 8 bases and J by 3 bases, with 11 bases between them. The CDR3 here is CASQWGLNQPQHF. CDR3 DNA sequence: TGTGCCAGTCAATGGGGCCTCAATCAGCCCCAGCATTTT.

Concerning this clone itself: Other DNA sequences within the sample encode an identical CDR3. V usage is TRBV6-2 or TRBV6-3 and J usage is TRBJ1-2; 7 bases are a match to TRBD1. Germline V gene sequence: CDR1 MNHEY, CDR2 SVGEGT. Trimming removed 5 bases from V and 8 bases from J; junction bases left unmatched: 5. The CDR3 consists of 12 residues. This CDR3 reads CASSLTGYGYTF. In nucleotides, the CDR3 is TGTGCCAGCAGTCTGACAGGGTACGGCTACACCTTC.

In nucleotides, the CDR3 is TGTGCCAGCAGCGAACGGCGGGACATCTTTAATTCACCCCTCCACTTT. Protein: CASSERRDIFNSPLHF. V usage is TRBV9 and J usage is TRBJ1-6, with TRBD1 as a possible D gene (6 bases). The CDR3 is 16 residues long. Trimming took off 3 bases at V and 6 bases at J, with 16 bases between the two ends. Germline CDR1 reads SGDLS; CDR2 reads YYNGEE.

CDR3 nucleotide sequence: TGCAGTGCTAGTAGACAGCGTGAAGCTTTCTTT. This encodes CSASRQREAFF. The J gene is TRBJ1-1, the V gene TRBV20-1, with D possibly TRBD1 on 5 matching bases. Trimming pared 3 bases from V and 7 bases from J, leaving 9 bases between. CDR1 and CDR2 (germline): DFQATT, SNEGSKA (reference sequence). The CDR3 contains 11 residues.

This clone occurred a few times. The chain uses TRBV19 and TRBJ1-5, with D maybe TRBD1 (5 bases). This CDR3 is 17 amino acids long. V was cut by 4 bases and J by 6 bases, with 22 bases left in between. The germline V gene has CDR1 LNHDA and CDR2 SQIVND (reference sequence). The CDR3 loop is CASSTDTFPGEGQPQHF. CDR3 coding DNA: TGTGCCAGTAGTACAGACACCTTCCCGGGGGAAGGTCAGCCCCAGCATTTT.

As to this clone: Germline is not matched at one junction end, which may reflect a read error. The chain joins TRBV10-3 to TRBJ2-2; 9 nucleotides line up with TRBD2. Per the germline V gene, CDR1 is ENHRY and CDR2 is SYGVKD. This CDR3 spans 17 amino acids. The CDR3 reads CATSSGGRSSNTGELFF. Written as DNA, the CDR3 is TGTGCCACCAGTAGCGGGGGCAGATCCTCGAACACCGGGGAGCTGTTTTTT.

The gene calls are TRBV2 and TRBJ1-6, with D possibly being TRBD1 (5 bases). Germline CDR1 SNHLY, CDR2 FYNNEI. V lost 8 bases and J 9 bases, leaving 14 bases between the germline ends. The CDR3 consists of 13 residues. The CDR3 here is CASGVGEGSPLHF. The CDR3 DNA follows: TGTGCCAGCGGGGTAGGGGAAGGTTCACCCCTCCACTTT. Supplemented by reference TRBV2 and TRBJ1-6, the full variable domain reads EPEVTQTPSHQVTQMGQEVILRCVPISNHLYFYWYRQILGQKVEFLVSFYNNEISEKSEIFDDQFSVERPDGSNFTLKIRSTKLEDSAMYFCASGVGEGSPLHFGNGTRLTVT.

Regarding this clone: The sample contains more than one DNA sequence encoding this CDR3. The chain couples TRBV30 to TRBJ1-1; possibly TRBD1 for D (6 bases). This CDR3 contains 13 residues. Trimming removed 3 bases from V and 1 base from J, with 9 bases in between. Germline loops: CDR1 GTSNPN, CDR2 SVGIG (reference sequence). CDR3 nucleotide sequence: TGTGCCTGGAGACAGGGAAAGAACACTGAAGCTTTCTTT. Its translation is CAWRQGKNTEAFF.

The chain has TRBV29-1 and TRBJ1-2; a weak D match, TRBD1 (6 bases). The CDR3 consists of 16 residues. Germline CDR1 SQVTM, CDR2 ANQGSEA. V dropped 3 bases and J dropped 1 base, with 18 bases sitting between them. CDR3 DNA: TGCAGCGTTGACCAGGGGATGGGTCCTATTAACTATGGCTACACCTTC. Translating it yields CSVDQGMGPINYGYTF.

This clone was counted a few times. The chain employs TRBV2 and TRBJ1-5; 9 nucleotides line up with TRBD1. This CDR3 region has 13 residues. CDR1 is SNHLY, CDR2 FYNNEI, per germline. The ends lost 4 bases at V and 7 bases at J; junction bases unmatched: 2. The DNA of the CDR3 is TGTGCCAGCAGTGCAGGACAGGGGCAGCCCCAGCATTTT. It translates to CASSAGQGQPQHF.

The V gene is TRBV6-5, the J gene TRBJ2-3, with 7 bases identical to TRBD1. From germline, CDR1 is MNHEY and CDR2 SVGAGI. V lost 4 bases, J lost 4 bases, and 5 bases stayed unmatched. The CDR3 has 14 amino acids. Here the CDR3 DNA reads TGTGCCAGCAGTTCCCAAACAGGGGCAGATACGCAGTATTTT. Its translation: CASSSQTGADTQYF.

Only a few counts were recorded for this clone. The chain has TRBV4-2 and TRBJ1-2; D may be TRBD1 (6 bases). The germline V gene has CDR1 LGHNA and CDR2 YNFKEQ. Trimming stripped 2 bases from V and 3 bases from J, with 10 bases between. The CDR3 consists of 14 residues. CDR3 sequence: CASSQSGQYYGYTF. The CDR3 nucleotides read TGTGCCAGCAGCCAATCTGGACAGTACTATGGCTACACCTTC.

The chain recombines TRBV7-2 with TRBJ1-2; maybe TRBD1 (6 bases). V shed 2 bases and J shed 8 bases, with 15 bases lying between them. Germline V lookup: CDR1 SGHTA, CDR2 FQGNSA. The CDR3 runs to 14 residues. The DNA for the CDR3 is TGTGCCAGCAGCTTAATGGCACAGGGAGAAGGCTACACCTTC. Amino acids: CASSLMAQGEGYTF.

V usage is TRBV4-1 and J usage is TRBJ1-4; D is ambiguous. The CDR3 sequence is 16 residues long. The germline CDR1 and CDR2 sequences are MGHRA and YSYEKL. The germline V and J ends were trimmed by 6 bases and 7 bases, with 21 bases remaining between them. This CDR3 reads CASRPGPETRGEKLFF. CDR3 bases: TGCGCCAGCAGGCCGGGCCCCGAAACGAGAGGTGAAAAACTGTTTTTT.

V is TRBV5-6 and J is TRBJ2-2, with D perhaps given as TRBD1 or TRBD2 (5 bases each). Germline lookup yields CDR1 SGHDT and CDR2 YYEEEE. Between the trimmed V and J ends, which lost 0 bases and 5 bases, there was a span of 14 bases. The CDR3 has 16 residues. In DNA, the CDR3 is TGTGCCAGCAGCTTGGGCCCGGGGACCAAAACCGGGGAGCTGTTTTTT. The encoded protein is CASSLGPGTKTGELFF.